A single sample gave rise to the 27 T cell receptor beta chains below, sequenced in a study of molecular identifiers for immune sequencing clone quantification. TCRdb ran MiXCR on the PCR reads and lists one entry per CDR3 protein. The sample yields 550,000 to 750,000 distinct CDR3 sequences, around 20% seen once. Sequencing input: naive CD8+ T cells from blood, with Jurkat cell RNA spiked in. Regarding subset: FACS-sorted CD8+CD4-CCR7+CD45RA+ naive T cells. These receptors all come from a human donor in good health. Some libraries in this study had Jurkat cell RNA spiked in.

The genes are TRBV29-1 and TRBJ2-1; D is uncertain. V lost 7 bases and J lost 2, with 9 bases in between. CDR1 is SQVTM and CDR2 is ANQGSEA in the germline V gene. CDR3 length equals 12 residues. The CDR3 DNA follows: TGCAGCGGGACCAGTACCTACAATGAGCAGTTCTTC. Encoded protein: CSGTSTYNEQFF.

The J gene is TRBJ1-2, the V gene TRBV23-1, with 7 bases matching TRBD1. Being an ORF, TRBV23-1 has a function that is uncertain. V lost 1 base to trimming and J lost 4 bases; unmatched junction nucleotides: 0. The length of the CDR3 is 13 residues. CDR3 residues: CASSQWDSYGYTF. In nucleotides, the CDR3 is TGCGCCAGCAGTCAATGGGACAGCTATGGCTACACCTTC.

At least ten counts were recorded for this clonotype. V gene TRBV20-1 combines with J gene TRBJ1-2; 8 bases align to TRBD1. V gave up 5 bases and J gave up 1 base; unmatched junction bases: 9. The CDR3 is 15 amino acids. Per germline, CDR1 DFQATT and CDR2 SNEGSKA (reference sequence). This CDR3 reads CSAPFPDRVNYGYTF. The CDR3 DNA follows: TGCAGTGCTCCCTTCCCGGACAGGGTTAACTATGGCTACACCTTC.

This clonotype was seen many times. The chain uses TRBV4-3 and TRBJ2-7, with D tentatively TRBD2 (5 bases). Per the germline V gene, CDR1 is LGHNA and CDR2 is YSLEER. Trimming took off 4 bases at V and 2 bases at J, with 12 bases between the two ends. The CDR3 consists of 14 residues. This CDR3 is CASSPRAATYEQYF. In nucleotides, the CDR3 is TGCGCCAGCAGCCCGAGGGCGGCCACCTACGAGCAGTACTTC.

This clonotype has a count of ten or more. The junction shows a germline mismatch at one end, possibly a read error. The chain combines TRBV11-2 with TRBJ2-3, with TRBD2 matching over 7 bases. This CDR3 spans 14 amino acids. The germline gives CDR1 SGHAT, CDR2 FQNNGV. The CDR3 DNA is TGTGCCAGCAGTTTAGGTGCGGGGGCAGATACGCAGTATTTT. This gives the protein CASSLGAGADTQYF.

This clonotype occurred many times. The CDR3 loop is CASRPLTAWRTPVETQYF. The CDR3 nucleotides are TGTGCCAGCAGGCCGCTCACCGCATGGCGGACCCCGGTAGAGACCCAGTACTTC. The V gene is TRBV7-9, the J gene TRBJ2-5; no reliable D call. The CDR3 totals 18 residues. Trimming left V 6 bases short and J 4 bases short, with 27 bases between. Per germline, CDR1 SEHNR and CDR2 FQNEAQ (reference sequence).

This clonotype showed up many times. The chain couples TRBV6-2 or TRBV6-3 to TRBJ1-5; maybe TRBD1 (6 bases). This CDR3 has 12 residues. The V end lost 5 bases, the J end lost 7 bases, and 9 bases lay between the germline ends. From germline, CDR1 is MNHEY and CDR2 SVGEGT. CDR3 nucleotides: TGTGCCAGCAGTCCAGGGGAGCAGCCCCAGCATTTT. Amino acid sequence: CASSPGEQPQHF.

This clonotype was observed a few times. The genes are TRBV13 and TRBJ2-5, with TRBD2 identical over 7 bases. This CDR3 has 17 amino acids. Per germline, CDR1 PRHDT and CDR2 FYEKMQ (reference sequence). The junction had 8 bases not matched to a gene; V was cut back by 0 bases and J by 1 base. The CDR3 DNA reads TGTGCCAGCAGCTTAGGGCTAGCGGTCCAACCCCAAGAGACCCAGTACTTC. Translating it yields CASSLGLAVQPQETQYF.

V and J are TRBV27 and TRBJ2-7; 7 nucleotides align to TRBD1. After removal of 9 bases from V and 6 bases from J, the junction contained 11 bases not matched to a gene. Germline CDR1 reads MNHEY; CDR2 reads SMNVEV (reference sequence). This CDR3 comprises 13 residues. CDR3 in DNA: TGTGCCAGAGATGAACAGGGGTCCCGCGAGCAGTACTTC. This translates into CARDEQGSREQYF.

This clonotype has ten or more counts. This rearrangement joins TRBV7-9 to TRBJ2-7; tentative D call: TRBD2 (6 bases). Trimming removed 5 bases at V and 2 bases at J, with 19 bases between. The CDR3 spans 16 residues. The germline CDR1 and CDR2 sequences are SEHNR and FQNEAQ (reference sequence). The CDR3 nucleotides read TGTGCCAGCAGCCCCGCCGGCGGGGTACAAACCTACGAGCAGTACTTC. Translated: CASSPAGGVQTYEQYF.

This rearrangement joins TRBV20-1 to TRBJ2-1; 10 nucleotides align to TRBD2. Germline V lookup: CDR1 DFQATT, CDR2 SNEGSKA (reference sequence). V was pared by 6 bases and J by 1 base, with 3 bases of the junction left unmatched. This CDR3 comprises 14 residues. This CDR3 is CSALGLASYNEQFF. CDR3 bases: TGCAGTGCCCTGGGACTAGCGTCCTACAATGAGCAGTTCTTC.

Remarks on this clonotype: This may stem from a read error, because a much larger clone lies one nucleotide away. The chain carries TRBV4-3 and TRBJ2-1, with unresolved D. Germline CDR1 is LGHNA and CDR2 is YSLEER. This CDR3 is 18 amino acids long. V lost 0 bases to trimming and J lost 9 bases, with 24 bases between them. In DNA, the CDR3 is TGCGCCAGCAGCCAAGAGTCCGTTTTCACAAACAATATCAGTGAGCAGTTCTTC. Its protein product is CASSQESVFTNNISEQFF.

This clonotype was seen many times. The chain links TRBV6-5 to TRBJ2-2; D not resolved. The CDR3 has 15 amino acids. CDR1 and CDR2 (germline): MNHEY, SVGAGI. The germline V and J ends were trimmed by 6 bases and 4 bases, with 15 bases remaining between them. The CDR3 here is CASSKTGQITGELFF. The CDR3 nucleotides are TGTGCCAGCAGCAAGACCGGCCAGATCACCGGGGAGCTGTTTTTT.

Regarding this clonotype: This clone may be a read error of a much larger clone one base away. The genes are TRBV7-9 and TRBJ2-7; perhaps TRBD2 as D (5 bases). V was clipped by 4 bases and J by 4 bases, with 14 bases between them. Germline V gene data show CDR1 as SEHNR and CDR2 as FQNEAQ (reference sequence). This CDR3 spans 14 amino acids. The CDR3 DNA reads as TGTGCCAGCAGCTCCCGACGGGGTGGGTACGAGCAGTACTTC. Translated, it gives CASSSRRGGYEQYF.

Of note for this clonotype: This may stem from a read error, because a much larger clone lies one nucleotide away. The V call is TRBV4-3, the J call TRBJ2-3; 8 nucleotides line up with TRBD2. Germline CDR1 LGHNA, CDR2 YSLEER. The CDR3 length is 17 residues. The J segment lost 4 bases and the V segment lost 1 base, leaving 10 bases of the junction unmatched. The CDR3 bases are TGCGCCAGCAGCCAAGTCCCAGCGGGAGCCATCGCAGATACGCAGTATTTT. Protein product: CASSQVPAGAIADTQYF.

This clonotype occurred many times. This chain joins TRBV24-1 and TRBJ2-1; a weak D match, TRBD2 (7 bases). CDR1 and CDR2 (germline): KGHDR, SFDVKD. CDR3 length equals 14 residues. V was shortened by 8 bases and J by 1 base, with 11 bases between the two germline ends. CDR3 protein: CATTGGPSYNEQFF. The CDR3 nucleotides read TGTGCCACCACGGGGGGCCCGTCCTACAATGAGCAGTTCTTC.

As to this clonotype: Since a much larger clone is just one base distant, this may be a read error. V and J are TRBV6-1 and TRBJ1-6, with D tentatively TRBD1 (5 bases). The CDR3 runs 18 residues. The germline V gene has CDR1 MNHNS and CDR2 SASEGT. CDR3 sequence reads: CASSERRGSSGYNSPPHF. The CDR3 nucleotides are TGTGCCAGCAGTGAACGCCGGGGAAGCTCAGGGTATAATTCACCCCCCCACTTT.

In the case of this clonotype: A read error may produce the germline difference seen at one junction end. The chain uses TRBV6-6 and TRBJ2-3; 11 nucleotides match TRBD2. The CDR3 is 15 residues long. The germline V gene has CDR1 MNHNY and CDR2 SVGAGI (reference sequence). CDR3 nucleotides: TGTGCCTGCAGTGGTAGCGGGGGGGTTACAGATACGCAGTATTTT. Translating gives CACSGSGGVTDTQYF.

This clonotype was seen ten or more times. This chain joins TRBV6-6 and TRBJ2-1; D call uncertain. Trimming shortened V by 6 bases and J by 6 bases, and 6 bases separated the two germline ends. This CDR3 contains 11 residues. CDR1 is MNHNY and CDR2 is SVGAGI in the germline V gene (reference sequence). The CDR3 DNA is TGTGCCAGCAGGGAGAGCAATGAGCAGTTCTTC. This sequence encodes CASRESNEQFF.

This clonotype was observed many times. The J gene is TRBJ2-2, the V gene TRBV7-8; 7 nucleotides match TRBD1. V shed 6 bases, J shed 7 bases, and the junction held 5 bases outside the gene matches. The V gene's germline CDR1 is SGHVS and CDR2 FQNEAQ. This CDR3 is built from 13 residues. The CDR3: CASSSTGNGELFF. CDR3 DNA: TGTGCCAGCAGTTCGACAGGGAACGGGGAGCTGTTTTTT.

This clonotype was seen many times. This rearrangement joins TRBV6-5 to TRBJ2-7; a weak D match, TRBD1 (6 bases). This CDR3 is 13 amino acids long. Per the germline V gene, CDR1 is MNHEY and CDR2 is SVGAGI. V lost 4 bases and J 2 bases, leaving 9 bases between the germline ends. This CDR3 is CASSWDIAYEQYF. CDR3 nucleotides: TGTGCCAGCAGTTGGGACATAGCCTACGAGCAGTACTTC.

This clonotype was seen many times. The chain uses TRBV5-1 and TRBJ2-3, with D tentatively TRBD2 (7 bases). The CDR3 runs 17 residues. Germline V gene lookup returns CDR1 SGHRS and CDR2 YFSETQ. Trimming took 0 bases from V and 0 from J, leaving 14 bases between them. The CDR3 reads CASSLGGGALSTDTQYF. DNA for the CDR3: TGCGCCAGCAGCTTGGGGGGGGGCGCGTTAAGCACAGATACGCAGTATTTT.

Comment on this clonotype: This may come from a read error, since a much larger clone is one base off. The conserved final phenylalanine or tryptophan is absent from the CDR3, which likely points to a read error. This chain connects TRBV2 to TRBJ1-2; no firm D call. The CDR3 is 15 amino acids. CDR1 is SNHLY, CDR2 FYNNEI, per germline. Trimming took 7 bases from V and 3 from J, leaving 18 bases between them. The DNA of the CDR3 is TGTGCCAGCACCGACCCCATGGCGGTAGACTATGGCTACACCCTC. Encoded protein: CASTDPMAVDYGYTL.

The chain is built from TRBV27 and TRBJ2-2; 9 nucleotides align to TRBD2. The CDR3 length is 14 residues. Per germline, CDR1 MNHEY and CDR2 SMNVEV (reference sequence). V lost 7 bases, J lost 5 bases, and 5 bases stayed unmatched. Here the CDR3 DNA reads TGTGCCAGCACCCTAGCGGGGAGGACCGGGGAGCTGTTTTTT. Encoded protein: CASTLAGRTGELFF.

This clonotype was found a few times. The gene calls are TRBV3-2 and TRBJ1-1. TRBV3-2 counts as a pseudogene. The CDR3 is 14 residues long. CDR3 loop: CASSQTHKYTEAFF. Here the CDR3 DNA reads TGTGCCAGCAGCCAAACACACAAGTACACTGAAGCTTTCTTT.

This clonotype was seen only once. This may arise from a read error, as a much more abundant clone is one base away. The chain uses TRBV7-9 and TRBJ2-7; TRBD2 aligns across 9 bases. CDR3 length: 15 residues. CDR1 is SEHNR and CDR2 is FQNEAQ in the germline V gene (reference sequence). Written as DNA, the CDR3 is TGTGCCAGCAGCTCTTTAGCGGGGGTAACCTACGAGCAGTCCTTC. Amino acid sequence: CASSSLAGVTYEQSF.

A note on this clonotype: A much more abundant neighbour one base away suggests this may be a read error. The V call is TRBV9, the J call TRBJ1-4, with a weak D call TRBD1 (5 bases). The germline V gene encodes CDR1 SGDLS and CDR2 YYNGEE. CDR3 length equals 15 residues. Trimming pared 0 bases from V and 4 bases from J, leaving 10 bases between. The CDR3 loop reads CASSVGGADNEKLFF. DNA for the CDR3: TGTGCCAGCAGCGTAGGAGGGGCAGATAATGAAAAACTGTTTTTT.